Sequencing of this TCR beta chain was carried out in a study of identical twins. General study results and limits: Cord blood beta clonotypes present at high abundance carried fewer insertions; no such pattern appeared in memory repertoires. Surplus twin overlap in beta out-of-frame sequences was less pronounced. Analyses based on zero insertions could be partly confounded by invariant MAIT and iNKT cells.

There are 15 residues in the CDR3. The V end was cut by 6 bases, the J end by 4 bases, with 16 bases between. As concerns this clonotype: Its specificity is not known.

Template switching added a universal primer site; cDNA carried unique molecular identifiers. TCRdb processed the 5' RACE reads anew with MiXCR; each CDR3 protein has one entry. This sample has approximately 500,000 distinct CDR3 sequences, with around 15% found just once. These data were also reused for a study on yellow fever vaccine responses in identical twins.

This TCR came from a woman aged 18-35 years in good health. The sample consisted of CD4+ T cells sorted from blood. V is TRBV12-3 or TRBV12-4 and J is TRBJ2-1, with D possibly matching TRBD1 (6 bases). The CDR3: CASSPQGRWYNEQFF. Here the CDR3 DNA reads TGTGCCAGCAGCCCGCAGGGGCGCTGGTACAATGAGCAGTTCTTC.